This T cell receptor beta chain is drawn from a study of PD-L1 blockade in urothelial cancer. Overall study context: Blood was analyzed 3 weeks (second dose) and 6 weeks after treatment start. The median T cell count in blood samples was 110,000 to 150,000. Study findings and constraints: Durable benefit was linked to greater 3-week expansion of tumor-associated blood clones.

The assay was immunoSEQ multiplex PCR, and TCRdb's table has in-frame clones only and misses some. In the table there are about 63,000 clones, 81% of which are singletons. The time point was: pretreatment peripheral blood. Patients had urothelial carcinoma that was locally advanced or metastatic. Note on this clone: Its specificity is unknown.

From germline, CDR1 is ENHRY and CDR2 SYGVKD. This CDR3 has 13 amino acids. Trimming took 2 bases from V and 3 from J; bases not matched to a gene: 1. The source is a man aged 65-85 years with urothelial cancer. Source: PBMCs, taken around atezolizumab (anti-PD-L1) treatment. The rearrangement uses TRBV10-3 and TRBJ2-7, with 7 bases that match TRBD2. The chain's CDR3 is CAISEGGGYEQYF. The DNA for the CDR3 is TGTGCCATCAGTGAGGGGGGGGGCTACGAGCAGTACTTC.